What follows is one T cell receptor (beta chain) and its context. A second PCR of roughly 7 to 11 cycles used a sample-barcoded 5' primer and a J-beta primer mix. Via MiXCR, TCRdb re-called the 5' RACE reads, giving one row per CDR3 protein. This table holds 850,000 to 1,300,000 distinct CDR3 sequences, around 43% found once. The data stem from a study of blood T cells in healthy people across ages. The sample comprised blood. This receptor was obtained from an older woman in good health.

The CDR3 is CASRARTSSPLHF. As DNA, the CDR3 is TGTGCCAGCAGGGCCAGGACCTCTTCACCCCTCCACTTT. The chain employs TRBV6-1 and TRBJ1-6, with unresolved D. From germline, CDR1 is MNHNS and CDR2 SASEGT. V lost 6 bases to trimming and J lost 9 bases, with 12 bases between them. This CDR3 region has 13 residues.